This is a list of T cell receptor beta chains from one sample in a study of a mutant IDH1 vaccine in newly diagnosed glioma. Antigens for these TCRs are unknown. The assay was immunoSEQ multiplex PCR, and TCRdb's table has in-frame clones only and misses some. The sample has about 50,000 clones, around 92% seen once; the top ten hold about 2.3%. The sequenced sample was PBMCs, obtained from a glioma patient whose treatment included an IDH1 peptide vaccine. These receptors were collected from a man in his fifties or sixties with glioma. Each CDR3 is given with its conserved first and last residue. A D gene is named only where the DNA matches it firmly. Expanded clones are given a class, and other clones once, few, many or no size at all.

TGTGCCAGCAGCGTCCGGGACAGGGTTACCAAAAACATTCAGTACTTC | CASSVRDRVTKNIQYF | TRBV7-3 | . | TRBD1 | TRBJ2-4
TGTGCCAGTAGCGACAGGGGGCGCCGTGAAAAACTGTTTTTT | CASSDRGRREKLFF | TRBV19 | . | TRBD1 | TRBJ1-4
TGTGCCAGCAGCGTACAGGGGAATGAGCAGTTCTTC | CASSVQGNEQFF | TRBV9 | . | . | TRBJ2-1
TGTGCCAGCAGTTTCGCCGGGACGGTTAGCAATCAGCCCCAGCATTTT | CASSFAGTVSNQPQHF | TRBV7-9 | . | . | TRBJ1-5
TGTGCCTGGACGGGGACAGCAACTAATGAAAAACTGTTTTTT | CAWTGTATNEKLFF | TRBV30 | . | TRBD1 | TRBJ1-4
TGTGCCAGTAGTATAAAGACGGGGAAATACGAGCAGTACTTC | CASSIKTGKYEQYF | TRBV19 | . | . | TRBJ2-7
TGCAGCCCACGGGAGGGAGAGACCCAGTACTTC | CSPREGETQYF | TRBV29-1 | . | TRBD2 | TRBJ2-5
TGTGCCAGCAGCCAAGACACAGCCTACGAGCAGTACTTC | CASSQDTAYEQYF | TRBV16 | . | . | TRBJ2-7
TGTGCCAGTAGTATCCTGGGGGCAAGCTCTGGAAACACCATATATTTT | CASSILGASSGNTIYF | TRBV19 | . | . | TRBJ1-3
TGCAGTGCTAGTCTCGACAGAGAGCAGTACTTC | CSASLDREQYF | TRBV20-1 | . | . | TRBJ2-7
TGTGCCAGCTCACCACGAGACAGGGCCGGGGCCAACGTCCTGACTTTC | CASSPRDRAGANVLTF | TRBV18 | . | TRBD1 | TRBJ2-6
TGTGCCAGCAGCTACGGTGGGGTGGGAGGAAACACCATATATTTT | CASSYGGVGGNTIYF | TRBV9 | . | . | TRBJ1-3
TGTGCCAGCAGATTCCCAGACAGGGGTCATGAGCAGTTCTTC | CASRFPDRGHEQFF | TRBV6-6 | . | TRBD1 | TRBJ2-1
TGCAGCGTTGAAGGGAGCGGGGGGAACACTGAAGCTTTCTTT | CSVEGSGGNTEAFF | TRBV29-1 | . | . | TRBJ1-1
TGTGCCAGCAGACGGGAGAGGACAGATACGCAGTATTTT | CASRRERTDTQYF | TRBV5-6 | . | . | TRBJ2-3
TGTGCCAGCAGTGAAGAAGGGCAACAGCCCCAGCATTTT | CASSEEGQQPQHF | TRBV2 | . | . | TRBJ1-5
TGTGCCAGCTCACCCTCCGGGGACAGGACCTTCTCTGGAAACACCATATATTTT | CASSPSGDRTFSGNTIYF | TRBV18 | once | TRBD1 | TRBJ1-3
TGTGCCAGCAGCTTAAACCCTGTTGCAGCGGGGGGGAATTACAATGAGCAGTTCTTC | CASSLNPVAAGGNYNEQFF | TRBV7-2 | . | TRBD2 | TRBJ2-1
TGTGCCAGCAGCTTAGGGGTCAGACCCTCCTACAATGAGCAGTTCTTC | CASSLGVRPSYNEQFF | TRBV7-9 | . | . | TRBJ2-1
TGTGCCAGCAGTGTTTCAGGGACCCGGGAGCAGTACTTC | CASSVSGTREQYF | TRBV9 | . | . | TRBJ2-7
TGTGCCAGCAGGTCAGGGGTCGGAAACACCATATATTTT | CASRSGVGNTIYF | TRBV7-2 | . | . | TRBJ1-3
TGTGCCAGCAGCTTGGACTTCACTAGCACAGATACGCAGTATTTT | CASSLDFTSTDTQYF | TRBV5-4 | once | . | TRBJ2-3
TGCGCCAGCAGCCCGGGGACAGCCGCCGGGAGTGGCTACACCTTC | CASSPGTAAGSGYTF | TRBV5-1 | . | TRBD1 | TRBJ1-2
TGTGCCAGCAGCTGGGATCCGACAGGATCCTACGAGCAGTACTTC | CASSWDPTGSYEQYF | TRBV5-6 | . | . | TRBJ2-7
TGCGCCACCAGAGGGGGGACCTATAATTCACCCCTCCACTTT | CATRGGTYNSPLHF | TRBV5-1 | once | . | TRBJ1-6
TGTGCCAGCAGCTTAGCGCTAAGGGCAGGTAAAGAGACCCAGTACTTC | CASSLALRAGKETQYF | TRBV7-9 | . | . | TRBJ2-5
TGTGCCAGTAGTCCCCTCGACAGGACTTACGAGCAGTACTTC | CASSPLDRTYEQYF | TRBV19 | . | . | TRBJ2-7
TGCGCCAGCAGCTCCCTACCAGGGGTTGGTGAGCAGTACTTC | CASSSLPGVGEQYF | TRBV4-1 | few | . | TRBJ2-7
TGTGCCAGTAACGGGGGGGCAGCGAACACTGAAGCTTTCTTT | CASNGGAANTEAFF | TRBV19 | . | . | TRBJ1-1
TGTGCCAGCAGCTCTTCTCGGGATATGGACGAGCAGTACTTC | CASSSSRDMDEQYF | TRBV7-2 | . | . | TRBJ2-7
TGTGCCAGCAGCCGAGAAACGGGGGGAGTGAGCTCAGATACGCAGTATTTT | CASSRETGGVSSDTQYF | TRBV7-6 | once | TRBD2 | TRBJ2-3
TGTGCCAGCTCAGCGGGACAGTTCGGAAACACCATATATTTT | CASSAGQFGNTIYF | TRBV18 | . | TRBD1 | TRBJ1-3
TGTGCCAGTAGTATAGTCGGGGGGGTCCTTGGTCAGCCCCAGCATTTT | CASSIVGGVLGQPQHF | TRBV19 | . | . | TRBJ1-5
TGTGCCAGCAGCGTAGCCCCGGGACAATACAATGAGCAGTTCTTC | CASSVAPGQYNEQFF | TRBV9 | . | . | TRBJ2-1
TGTGCCAGCAGATGGTATCGCGGGGGCCGTGAGCAGTTCTTC | CASRWYRGGREQFF | TRBV27 | . | . | TRBJ2-1
TGTGCCAGCGGGGGTATGAGAACAAATTCACCCCTCCACTTT | CASGGMRTNSPLHF | TRBV28 | once | . | TRBJ1-6
TGTGCCAGCAGTTTAAGTGGTCTAGCGGGGAGCTACGAGCAGTACTTC | CASSLSGLAGSYEQYF | TRBV27 | . | TRBD2 | TRBJ2-7
TGCGCCAGCAGTGTAGGAGTAGCGGGGGGCCAAGAGACCCAGTACTTC | CASSVGVAGGQETQYF | TRBV10-2 | . | TRBD2 | TRBJ2-5
TGTGCCAGCAGCCAAGATGGGACAGGGGTACCCTACGAGCAGTACTTC | CASSQDGTGVPYEQYF | TRBV4-2 | . | TRBD1 | TRBJ2-7
TGTGCCAGCAGGCCCCCGGGGGGAGGTGAGCAGTACTTC | CASRPPGGGEQYF | TRBV28 | . | TRBD2 | TRBJ2-7